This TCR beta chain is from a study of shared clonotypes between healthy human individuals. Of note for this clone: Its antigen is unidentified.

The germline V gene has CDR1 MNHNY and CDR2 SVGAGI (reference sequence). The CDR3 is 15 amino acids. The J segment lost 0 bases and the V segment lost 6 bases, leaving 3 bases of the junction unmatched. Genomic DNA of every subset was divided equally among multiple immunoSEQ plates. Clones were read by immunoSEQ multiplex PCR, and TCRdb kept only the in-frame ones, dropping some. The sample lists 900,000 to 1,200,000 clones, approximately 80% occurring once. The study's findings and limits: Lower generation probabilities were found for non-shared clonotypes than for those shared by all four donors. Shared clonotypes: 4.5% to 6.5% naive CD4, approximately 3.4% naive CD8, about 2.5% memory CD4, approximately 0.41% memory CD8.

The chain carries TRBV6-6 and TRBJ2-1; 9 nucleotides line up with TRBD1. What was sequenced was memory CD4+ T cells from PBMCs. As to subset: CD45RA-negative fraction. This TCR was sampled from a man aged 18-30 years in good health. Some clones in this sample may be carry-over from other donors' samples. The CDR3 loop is CASSLQGASYNEQFF. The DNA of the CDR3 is TGTGCCAGCAGCCTACAGGGGGCCTCCTACAATGAGCAGTTCTTC.